This T cell receptor (beta chain) was observed in a study of PD-1 blockade in classical Hodgkin lymphoma. Described time point: cycle 4 day 1 (C4D1), after five to seven weeks of nivolumab. All patients relapsed after autologous stem cell transplantation, and brentuximab vedotin exposure varied. The protocol was immunoSEQ multiplex PCR, while the TCRdb copy is restricted to in-frame clones and leaves out a portion. The table records some 90,000 clones, 78% of them present only once. With V trimmed by 4 bases and J by 5 bases, 4 bases remained unmatched. CDR3 length equals 13 residues. Germline V CDR1 and CDR2: SEHNR, FQNEAQ (reference sequence).

The receptor's source is a human donor with classical Hodgkin lymphoma. Source: peripheral blood mononuclear cells (PBMCs), taken before the fourth cycle of nivolumab. The rearrangement joins TRBV7-9 to TRBJ1-1; 7 positions agree with TRBD1. The CDR3 sequence: CASSSTGETEAFF. The CDR3 nucleotides are TGTGCCAGCAGCTCTACAGGGGAAACTGAAGCTTTCTTT.